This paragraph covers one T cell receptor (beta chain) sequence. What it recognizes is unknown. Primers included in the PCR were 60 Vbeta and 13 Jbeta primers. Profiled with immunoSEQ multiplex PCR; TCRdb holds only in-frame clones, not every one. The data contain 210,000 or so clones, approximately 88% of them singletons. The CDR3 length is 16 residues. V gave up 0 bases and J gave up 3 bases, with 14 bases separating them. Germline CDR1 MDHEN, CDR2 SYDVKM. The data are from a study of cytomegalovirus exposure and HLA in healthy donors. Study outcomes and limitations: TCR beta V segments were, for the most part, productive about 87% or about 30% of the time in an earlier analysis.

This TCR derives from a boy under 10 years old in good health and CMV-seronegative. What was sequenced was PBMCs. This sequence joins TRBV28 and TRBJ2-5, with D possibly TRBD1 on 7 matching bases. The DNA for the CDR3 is TGTGCCAGCAGTTTATGGGCAGGGGGACTGGAAGAGACCCAGTACTTC. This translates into CASSLWAGGLEETQYF.